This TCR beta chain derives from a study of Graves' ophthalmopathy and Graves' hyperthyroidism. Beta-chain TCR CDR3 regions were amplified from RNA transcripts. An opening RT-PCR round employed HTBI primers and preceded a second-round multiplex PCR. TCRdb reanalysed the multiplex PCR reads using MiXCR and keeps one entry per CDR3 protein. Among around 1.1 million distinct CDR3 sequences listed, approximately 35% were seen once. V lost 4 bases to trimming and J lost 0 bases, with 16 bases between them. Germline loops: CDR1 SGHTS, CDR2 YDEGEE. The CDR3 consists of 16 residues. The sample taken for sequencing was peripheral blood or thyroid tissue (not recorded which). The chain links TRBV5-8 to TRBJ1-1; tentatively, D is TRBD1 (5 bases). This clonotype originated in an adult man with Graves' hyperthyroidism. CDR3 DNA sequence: TGTGCCAGCAGCCAAAAAAGGAGGGGTATGAACACTGAAGCTTTCTTT. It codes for CASSQKRRGMNTEAFF.